The 27 T cell receptor beta chains below were found in one sample sequenced in a study of T cells in Graves' hyperthyroidism and ophthalmopathy (dated by TCRdb to 2018 to 2020). Libraries were prepared through multiplex PCR. The sequencing machine was an Illumina HiSeq 2000. The TCR beta CDR3 regions were amplified from the RNA transcripts. The TCR CDR3 was subjected to a first round of RT-PCR using the HTBI primer set and the Qiagen OneStep RT-PCR kit. Clones were called with MiXCR by TCRdb after fastp trimmed the public reads at Q25, and only in-frame beta chains were retained. Every CDR3 protein is listed once, alongside the most common genes and DNA of its rows. This sample is represented by fewer than 450,000 distinct CDR3 sequences; roughly a sixth of them were singletons. Around a third of the sample rests with the top ten. The sequenced sample was blood. The receptors here all came from a woman aged 30 to 39 with Graves' hyperthyroidism that later progressed to Graves' ophthalmopathy.

This clonotype appeared many times. The chain links TRBV7-9 to TRBJ1-2, with D maybe TRBD1 (6 bases). The CDR3 runs 16 residues. V was cut by 3 bases and J by 5 bases, with 19 bases left in between. In germline, CDR1 is SEHNR, CDR2 FQNEAQ (reference sequence). The DNA of the CDR3 is TGTGCCAGCAGCTTCGACCTAAGGACAGATCTTTATGGCTACACCTTC. Its translation: CASSFDLRTDLYGYTF.

The J gene is TRBJ2-6, the V gene TRBV4-1; TRBD2 is a possible D gene (6 bases). The V and J ends lost 1 base and 1 base respectively, with 11 bases between them. Germline CDR1 is MGHRA and CDR2 is YSYEKL. The CDR3 is made up of 17 amino acids. CDR3 loop: CASSQGRVRSGANVLTF. The CDR3 nucleotides read TGCGCCAGCAGCCAAGGGAGGGTAAGGTCTGGGGCCAACGTCCTGACTTTC.

This clonotype was observed many times. The chain employs TRBV11-2 and TRBJ1-4; D perhaps matches TRBD1 (6 bases). The CDR3 spans 13 residues. Germline CDR1 SGHAT, CDR2 FQNNGV. The V end was cut by 5 bases, the J end by 5 bases, with 9 bases between. The CDR3 sequence: CASSDQGNEKLFF. CDR3 nucleotides: TGTGCCAGCAGCGATCAGGGGAATGAAAAACTGTTTTTT.

This clonotype was detected many times. The rearrangement joins TRBV12-5 to TRBJ2-1; D is uncertain. CDR1 and CDR2 (germline): LGHNT, FRNRAP. CDR3 size: 11 residues. V lost 7 bases and J 8 bases, leaving 9 bases between the germline ends. CDR3 region: CASALSDEQFF. In nucleotides, the CDR3 is TGTGCTAGTGCCCTCAGCGATGAGCAGTTCTTC.

This clonotype was seen ten or more times. The rearrangement links TRBV11-2 to TRBJ2-1; D unresolved. CDR1 and CDR2 from the germline V gene are SGHAT and FQNNGV. Trimming removed 1 base at V and 5 bases at J, with 6 bases between. The CDR3 consists of 13 residues. The DNA for the CDR3 is TGTGCCAGCAGCTTAGCCCCAGACAATGAGCAGTTCTTC. It is translated as CASSLAPDNEQFF.

This clonotype was seen more than once but under ten times. The chain combines TRBV7-9 with TRBJ2-7; TRBD1 agrees at 7 bases. This CDR3 has 15 amino acids. Germline trimming cut 5 bases from V and 3 bases from J; bases unmatched to any gene: 10. Germline CDR1 is SEHNR and CDR2 is FQNEAQ (reference sequence). CDR3 region: CASSPSTGKNYEQYF. The CDR3 nucleotides read TGTGCCAGCAGCCCTTCGACAGGGAAAAACTACGAGCAGTACTTC.

V is TRBV24-1 and J is TRBJ2-5, with D perhaps TRBD1 (6 bases). The CDR3 loop spans 14 amino acids. In germline, CDR1 is KGHDR, CDR2 SFDVKD. Trimming cost V 4 bases and J 1 base, with 9 bases left between them. The CDR3 sequence: CATSEDSFQETQYF. The CDR3 DNA is TGTGCCACCAGTGAGGACAGTTTCCAAGAGACCCAGTACTTC.

The chain recombines TRBV3-1 with TRBJ2-1; maybe TRBD1 (5 bases). CDR3 size: 14 residues. Germline V gives CDR1 LGHDT, CDR2 YNNKEL (reference sequence). Trimming left V 2 bases short and J 8 bases short, with 13 bases between. CDR3 nucleotide sequence: TGTGCCAGCAGCCAAACCCAGGGAAAGGATGAGCAGTTCTTC. Encoded protein: CASSQTQGKDEQFF.

This clonotype was seen ten or more times. This rearrangement joins TRBV30 to TRBJ1-2, with D perhaps TRBD1 (6 bases). This CDR3 region has 13 residues. Germline V CDR1 and CDR2: GTSNPN, SVGIG (reference sequence). The V end lost 0 bases, the J end lost 5 bases, and 10 bases lay between the germline ends. Written as DNA, the CDR3 is TGTGCCTGGAGTGTAGAGGGGGTGTATGGCTACACCTTC. Protein product: CAWSVEGVYGYTF. The variable domain in full, completed from reference TRBV30 and TRBJ1-2, reads SQTIHQWPATLVQPVGSPLSLECTVEGTSNPNLYWYRQAAGRGLQLLFYSVGIGQISSEVPQNLSASRPQDRQFILSSKKLLLSDSGFYLCAWSVEGVYGYTFGSGTRLTVV.

This clonotype has ten or more counts. This chain links TRBV24-1 with TRBJ2-1, with 8 positions matching TRBD2. Germline CDR1 reads KGHDR; CDR2 reads SFDVKD. The CDR3 totals 17 residues. The junction had 4 bases not matched to a gene; V was cut back by 0 bases and J by 1 base. CDR3 amino acids: CATSDLVGGDSYNEQFF. The CDR3 region has the DNA TGTGCCACCAGTGATTTGGTCGGGGGGGATTCCTACAATGAGCAGTTCTTC.

This clonotype was observed many times. The chain couples TRBV28 to TRBJ1-3; no reliable D call. The germline V gene has CDR1 MDHEN and CDR2 SYDVKM. CDR3 length: 13 amino acids. Deletions cut 2 bases from V and 7 bases from J, with 9 bases between. The CDR3 DNA sequence: TGTGCCAGCAGTTTAACGTCTAGCAACACCATATATTTT. Its protein is CASSLTSSNTIYF.

There are a few counts of this clonotype. The J gene is TRBJ2-1, the V gene TRBV12-3 or TRBV12-4; D remains ambiguous. This CDR3 is built from 14 residues. V gave up 3 bases and J gave up 3 bases, with 9 bases separating them. The CDR3 region has the DNA TGTGCCAGCAGTTTGACGGGTCTCTACAATGAGCAGTTCTTC. This codes for CASSLTGLYNEQFF.

This clonotype was recorded many times. The chain uses TRBV9 and TRBJ2-2; 8 bases align to TRBD2. The CDR3 consists of 17 residues. After removal of 0 bases from V and 3 bases from J, the junction contained 7 bases not matched to a gene. The V gene's germline CDR1 is SGDLS and CDR2 YYNGEE. The CDR3, as DNA: TGTGCCAGCAGCGTAGGATCTAGCGGGTTTGACACCGGGGAGCTGTTTTTT. Encoded protein: CASSVGSSGFDTGELFF.

The chain links TRBV5-1 to TRBJ2-7; TRBD2 is a possible D gene (6 bases). The CDR3 length is 13 residues. Germline-derived CDR1 and CDR2 are SGHRS and YFSETQ. Between the trimmed V and J ends, which lost 2 bases and 5 bases, there was a span of 11 bases. As DNA, the CDR3 is TGCGCCAGCAGCTTATCGGGGGTGAACGAGCAGTACTTC. Translating gives CASSLSGVNEQYF.

This clonotype appeared many times. This chain links TRBV6-1 with TRBJ2-2; D uncertain. Trimming removed 2 bases from V and 6 bases from J, with 7 bases in between. This CDR3 contains 13 residues. The germline gives CDR1 MNHNS, CDR2 SASEGT. CDR3 DNA: TGTGCCAGCAGTGAAACGCTAGCCGGGGAGCTGTTTTTT. Encoded protein: CASSETLAGELFF.

This clonotype has more than one count but fewer than ten. CDR3 bases: TGTGCCAGCAGTCCGATGGACAGGACCGAAGCTTTCTTT. This sequence encodes CASSPMDRTEAFF. The chain combines TRBV27 with TRBJ1-1; 7 nucleotides agree with TRBD1. Germline values: CDR1 MNHEY, CDR2 SMNVEV (reference sequence). J was trimmed by 8 bases and V by 5 bases; bases with no gene match: 8. This CDR3 has 13 amino acids.

This chain joins TRBV20-1 and TRBJ2-1; 12 bases are a match to TRBD2. From germline, CDR1 is DFQATT and CDR2 SNEGSKA (reference sequence). CDR3 length: 17 residues. The trim removed 0 bases at V and 7 bases at J, leaving 10 bases unmatched. The CDR3 region has the DNA TGCAGTGCTAGAGATCCCAGACTAGCGGGAGCAGCGAATGAGCAGTTCTTC. Its translation is CSARDPRLAGAANEQFF.

This clonotype was seen at least ten times. The chain couples TRBV2 to TRBJ1-6; 8 bases match TRBD1. The CDR3 loop spans 18 amino acids. Germline V gene sequence: CDR1 SNHLY, CDR2 FYNNEI. V lost 0 bases and J lost 8; bases outside the gene matches: 12. CDR3 amino acids: CASSEALNGQGVDSPLHF. The DNA of the CDR3 is TGTGCCAGCAGTGAAGCGCTCAACGGACAGGGAGTCGATTCACCCCTCCACTTT. The full variable domain, its missing parts supplied by reference TRBV2 and TRBJ1-6, is EPEVTQTPSHQVTQMGQEVILRCVPISNHLYFYWYRQILGQKVEFLVSFYNNEISEKSEIFDDQFSVERPDGSNFTLKIRSTKLEDSAMYFCASSEALNGQGVDSPLHFGNGTRLTVT.

V usage is TRBV6-5 and J usage is TRBJ1-2; the D gene is possibly TRBD1 (6 bases). V was clipped by 4 bases and J by 10 bases, with 13 bases between them. The CDR3 consists of 12 residues. The germline gives CDR1 MNHEY, CDR2 SVGAGI. CDR3 protein: CASSSGGAAYTF. For the CDR3, the DNA is TGTGCCAGCAGTTCCGGGGGGGCGGCCTACACCTTC.

In this sample, this clonotype turned up many times. This chain joins TRBV28 and TRBJ2-1; D not resolved. The V end was cut by 1 base, the J end by 3 bases, with 10 bases between. CDR1 MDHEN and CDR2 SYDVKM come from the germline V gene. CDR3 length: 15 amino acids. CDR3 DNA sequence: TGTGCCAGCAGTTTATCCAGGCTGAACTACAATGAGCAGTTCTTC. Its translation is CASSLSRLNYNEQFF. Based on the CDR3 plus reference TRBV28 and TRBJ2-1, the full variable domain is DVKVTQSSRYLVKRTGEKVFLECVQDMDHENMFWYRQDPGLGLRLIYFSYDVKMKEKGDIPEGYSVSREKKERFSLILESASTNQTSMYLCASSLSRLNYNEQFFGPGTRLTVL.

The genes are TRBV6-1 and TRBJ1-6; D possibly corresponds to TRBD1 (6 bases). Trimming removed 5 bases at V and 8 bases at J, with 19 bases between. CDR3 size: 16 residues. The germline V gene has CDR1 MNHNS and CDR2 SASEGT. In DNA form, the CDR3 reads TGTGCCAGCAGTCGGACTTGGGGGGCAGCGGATTCACCCCTCCACTTT. Translated, it gives CASSRTWGAADSPLHF.

This clonotype has at least ten counts. The chain employs TRBV12-3 or TRBV12-4 and TRBJ1-2; D possibly corresponds to TRBD1 (6 bases). The V and J ends lost 7 bases and 4 bases respectively, with 16 bases between them. This CDR3 contains 14 residues. The CDR3, as DNA: TGTGCCAGCACCACCGCGACAGGATTCTATGGCTACACCTTC. It codes for CASTTATGFYGYTF.

At least ten counts were recorded for this clonotype. V gene TRBV11-2 combines with J gene TRBJ2-1; 12 bases are shared with TRBD2. J gave up 7 bases and V 2 bases, and 12 bases lay outside the gene matches. Germline V gene data show CDR1 as SGHAT and CDR2 as FQNNGV. The CDR3 has 18 residues. CDR3 sequence: CASSLTGGSSGGANEQFF. CDR3 sequence (DNA): TGTGCCAGCAGCTTAACGGGCGGATCTAGCGGGGGGGCAAATGAGCAGTTCTTC. Full variable domain (remainder filled in from reference TRBV11-2 and TRBJ2-1): EAGVAQSPRYKIIEKRQSVAFWCNPISGHATLYWYQQILGQGPKLLIQFQNNGVVDDSQLPKDRFSAERLKGVDSTLKIQPAKLEDSAVYLCASSLTGGSSGGANEQFFGPGTRLTVL.

Turning to this clonotype: The conserved final phenylalanine or tryptophan is absent from the CDR3, which likely points to a read error. The chain couples TRBV5-1 to TRBJ2-5; 9 bases are shared with TRBD1. Germline V lookup: CDR1 SGHRS, CDR2 YFSETQ. The CDR3 sequence is 18 residues long. CDR3 DNA: TGTGCCAGCAGCCCACTCGTTGGGGGACAGGGTGATCAAGAGACCCAGTACATC. It is translated as CASSPLVGGQGDQETQYI.

The chain joins TRBV4-1 to TRBJ2-4; D may be TRBD2 (5 bases). The V end was cut by 2 bases, the J end by 0 bases, with 11 bases between. This CDR3 spans 16 amino acids. From germline, CDR1 is MGHRA and CDR2 YSYEKL. The CDR3 bases are TGCGCCAGCAGCCAATATCAAGGACTAGCCAAAAACATTCAGTACTTC. Translation: CASSQYQGLAKNIQYF.

This clonotype was recorded at least ten times. This chain links TRBV7-9 with TRBJ2-2; D ambiguous. The length of the CDR3 is 13 residues. The ends were cut back, 3 bases at V and 6 bases at J, with 8 bases in the middle. Germline V gene lookup returns CDR1 SEHNR and CDR2 FQNEAQ (reference sequence). Here the CDR3 reads CASSLVLAGELFF. In DNA form, the CDR3 reads TGTGCCAGCAGCTTGGTTCTGGCCGGGGAGCTGTTTTTT.

The V call is TRBV3-1, the J call TRBJ1-2; 7 bases line up with TRBD1. CDR1 and CDR2 (germline): LGHDT, YNNKEL (reference sequence). The CDR3 is 16 residues long. J was trimmed by 4 bases and V by 0 bases; bases with no gene match: 8. CDR3 protein: CASSQETGTASYGYTF. The CDR3 DNA follows: TGTGCCAGCAGCCAAGAAACCGGGACAGCAAGCTATGGCTACACCTTC.